This T cell receptor beta chain originates from a study of T-cell memory formation after mild COVID-19. TCRdb analysed the 5' RACE reads with MiXCR anew, one entry per CDR3 protein. There are about 130,000 distinct CDR3 sequences in the sample; less than 6.5% occur only once, and approximately 2% lies in the top ten. The sample holds many counts of this clonotype. Sequenced: PBMCs or a T cell subset sorted from them (not recorded which). This receptor was obtained from an adult woman who had mild COVID-19 (a few samples of this study predate the infection). Cell type and time point are not known.

This chain's CDR3 is CASSVSRGVGEAFF. CDR3 coding DNA: TGTGCCAGCAGCGTTTCCAGGGGTGTTGGTGAAGCTTTCTTT. This sequence joins TRBV9 and TRBJ1-1; D may be TRBD1 (6 bases). V lost 2 bases, J lost 7 bases, and 15 bases lay in between. The germline V gene has CDR1 SGDLS and CDR2 YYNGEE. This CDR3 region has 14 residues. Using reference TRBV9 and TRBJ1-1 for the parts outside the CDR3, the full variable domain is DSGVTQTPKHLITATGQRVTLRCSPRSGDLSVYWYQQSLDQGLQFLIQYYNGEERAKGNILERFSAQQFPDLHSELNLSSLELGDSALYFCASSVSRGVGEAFFGQGTRLTVV.